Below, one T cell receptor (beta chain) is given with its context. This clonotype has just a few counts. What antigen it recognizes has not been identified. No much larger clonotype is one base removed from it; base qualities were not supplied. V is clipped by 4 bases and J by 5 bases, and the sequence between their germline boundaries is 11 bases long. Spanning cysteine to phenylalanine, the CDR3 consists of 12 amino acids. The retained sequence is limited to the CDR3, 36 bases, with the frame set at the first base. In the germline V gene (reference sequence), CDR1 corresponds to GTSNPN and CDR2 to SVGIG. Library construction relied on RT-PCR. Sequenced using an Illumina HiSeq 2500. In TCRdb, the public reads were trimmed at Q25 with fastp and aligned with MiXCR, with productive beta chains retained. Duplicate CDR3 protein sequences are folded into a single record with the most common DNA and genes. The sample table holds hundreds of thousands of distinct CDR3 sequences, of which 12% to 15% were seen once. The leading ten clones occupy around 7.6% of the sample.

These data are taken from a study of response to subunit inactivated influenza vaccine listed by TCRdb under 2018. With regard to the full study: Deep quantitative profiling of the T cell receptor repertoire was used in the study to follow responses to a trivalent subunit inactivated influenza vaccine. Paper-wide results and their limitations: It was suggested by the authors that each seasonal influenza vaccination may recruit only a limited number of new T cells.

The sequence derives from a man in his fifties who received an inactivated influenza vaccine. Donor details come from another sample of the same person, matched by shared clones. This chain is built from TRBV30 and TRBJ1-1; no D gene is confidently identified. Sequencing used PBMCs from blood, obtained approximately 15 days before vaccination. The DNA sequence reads TGTGCCTGGACCAAGAGAGGGACTGAAGCTTTCTTT. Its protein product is CAWTKRGTEAFF.